Sequencing of this T cell receptor beta chain was carried out in a study of blood T cell repertoires in COVID-19. Overall study: The origin of the acute and convalescent COVID-19 samples was the United States, Italy and Spain. Sources were T cells, B-cell-depleted T cells, or PBMCs; the material itself was cDNA or gDNA.

In the authors' methods: Cell counts per sample came from amplifying reference gene primers. Here immunoSEQ multiplex PCR was the method, and the copy in TCRdb shows in-frame clones only, minus some. D and trimming were read from the DNA, whereas the V and J calls and clone size are those reported in that table. Counted here are tens of thousands of clones, around 85% occurring once; the ten biggest clones make up about 14%. Germline V gene data show CDR1 as ENHRY and CDR2 as SYGVKD. Trimming pared 6 bases from V and 1 base from J, leaving 9 bases between. The CDR3 is 13 amino acids. The chain has TRBV10-3 and TRBJ1-1; possible D gene TRBD1, 5 bases. Sequencing was performed on peripheral blood. The TCR sequence derives from a human donor with acute or convalescent COVID-19. The donor label of this sample is uncertain. CDR3 region: CAIRTEANTEAFF. The CDR3 DNA is TGTGCCATCAGGACAGAAGCGAACACTGAAGCTTTCTTT.